The source of this T cell receptor beta chain is a study of blood T cell repertoires in COVID-19. Study-level information: Some COVID-19 samples were acute and others convalescent; all came from the United States, Italy and Spain. Sources were T cells, B-cell-depleted T cells, or PBMCs; the material itself was cDNA or gDNA.

V lost 5 bases and J lost 8; bases outside the gene matches: 9. The germline gives CDR1 SEHNR, CDR2 FQNEAQ (reference sequence). The CDR3 extends over 16 amino acids. This clone occurred a few times. As processed by the authors: Nucleated cell counts were estimated from reference gene primer amplification. Profiled with immunoSEQ multiplex PCR; TCRdb holds only in-frame clones, not every one. The DNA gave D and trimming, while V, J and clone size come from that table. The sample consists of tens of thousands of clones, roughly four fifths of them appearing once. The chain couples TRBV7-9 to TRBJ1-6; 10 bases are a match to TRBD1. This TCR came from a man aged 40-50 years with acute or convalescent COVID-19. Material for sequencing was peripheral blood. CDR3 sequence (DNA): TGTGCCAGCAGCCCCATTCCGGGACAGGGGTATTCACCCCTCCACTTT. Translated: CASSPIPGQGYSPLHF.